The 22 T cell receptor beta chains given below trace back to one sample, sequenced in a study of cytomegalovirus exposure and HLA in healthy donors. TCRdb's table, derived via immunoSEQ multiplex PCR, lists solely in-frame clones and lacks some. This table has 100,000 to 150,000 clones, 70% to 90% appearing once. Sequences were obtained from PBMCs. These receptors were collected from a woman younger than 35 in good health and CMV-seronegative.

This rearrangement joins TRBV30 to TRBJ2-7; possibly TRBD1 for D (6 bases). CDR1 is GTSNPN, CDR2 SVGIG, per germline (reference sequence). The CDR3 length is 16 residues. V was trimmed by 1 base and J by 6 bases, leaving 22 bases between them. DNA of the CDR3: TGTGCCTGGAGTGGACAGGCCCAGTTGTCTTCTCGCGAGCAGTACTTC. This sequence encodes CAWSGQAQLSSREQYF.

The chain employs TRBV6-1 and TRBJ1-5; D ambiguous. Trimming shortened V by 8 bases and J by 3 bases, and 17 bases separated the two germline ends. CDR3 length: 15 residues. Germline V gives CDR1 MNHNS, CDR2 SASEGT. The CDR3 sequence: CASRWSSGINQPQHF. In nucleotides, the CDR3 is TGTGCCAGCCGATGGTCCAGCGGAATCAATCAGCCCCAGCATTTT.

CDR3 amino acids: CASSLHSYEQYF. DNA of the CDR3: TGTGCCAGCAGTTTACACTCCTACGAGCAGTACTTC. The chain uses TRBV27 and TRBJ2-7; no clear D gene. The V end lost 2 bases, the J end lost 0 bases, and 2 bases lay between the germline ends. The germline gives CDR1 MNHEY, CDR2 SMNVEV (reference sequence). This CDR3 comprises 12 residues.

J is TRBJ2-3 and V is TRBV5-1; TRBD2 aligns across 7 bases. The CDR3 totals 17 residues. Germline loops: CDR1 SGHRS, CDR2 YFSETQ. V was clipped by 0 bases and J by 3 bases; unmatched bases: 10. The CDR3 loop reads CASSLGGGLERTDTQYF. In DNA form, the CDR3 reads TGCGCCAGCAGCTTGGGGGGCGGACTAGAACGGACAGATACGCAGTATTTT.

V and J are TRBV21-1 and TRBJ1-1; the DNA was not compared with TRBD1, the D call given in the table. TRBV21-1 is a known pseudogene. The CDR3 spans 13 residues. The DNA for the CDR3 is TGTGCCAGCAGGGACAGTCCGAACACTGAAGCTTTCTTT. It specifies CASRDSPNTEAFF.

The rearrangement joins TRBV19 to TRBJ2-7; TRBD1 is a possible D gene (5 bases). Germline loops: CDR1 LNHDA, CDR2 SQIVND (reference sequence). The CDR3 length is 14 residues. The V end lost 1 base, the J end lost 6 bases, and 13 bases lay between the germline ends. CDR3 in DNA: TGTGCCAGTAGTATAGCGGCAGGGCTTTTCGAGCAGTACTTC. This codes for CASSIAAGLFEQYF.

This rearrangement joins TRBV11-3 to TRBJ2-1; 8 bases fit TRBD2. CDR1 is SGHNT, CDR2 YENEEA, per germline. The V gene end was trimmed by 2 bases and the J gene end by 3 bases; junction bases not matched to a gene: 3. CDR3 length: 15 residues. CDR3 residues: CASSLTREGYNEQFF. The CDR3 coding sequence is TGTGCCAGCAGCTTAACACGGGAGGGCTACAATGAGCAGTTCTTC.

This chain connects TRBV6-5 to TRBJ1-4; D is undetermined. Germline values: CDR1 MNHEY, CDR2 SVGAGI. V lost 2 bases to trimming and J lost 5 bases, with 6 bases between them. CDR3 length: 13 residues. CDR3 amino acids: CASSYNFNEKLFF. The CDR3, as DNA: TGTGCCAGCAGTTACAACTTCAATGAAAAACTGTTTTTT.

The CDR3 coding sequence is TGTGCTAGTGGCCGTAGCGGGAGCTACGAGCAGTACTTC. This sequence encodes CASGRSGSYEQYF. The rearrangement links TRBV12-5 to TRBJ2-7, with 9 bases matching TRBD2. The V gene's germline CDR1 is LGHNT and CDR2 FRNRAP. The CDR3 loop spans 13 amino acids. V shed 6 bases and J 3 bases; nucleotides not matched to a gene: 3. Supplemented by reference TRBV12-5 and TRBJ2-7, the full variable domain reads DARVTQTPRHKVTEMGQEVTMRCQPILGHNTVFWYRQTMMQGLELLAYFRNRAPLDDSGMPKDRFSAEMPDATLATLKIQPSEPRDSAVYFCASGRSGSYEQYFGPGTRLTVT.

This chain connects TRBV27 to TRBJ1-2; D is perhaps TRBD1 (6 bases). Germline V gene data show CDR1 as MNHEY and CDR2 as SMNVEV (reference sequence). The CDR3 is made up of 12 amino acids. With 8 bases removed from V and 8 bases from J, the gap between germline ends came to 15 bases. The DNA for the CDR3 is TGTGCCAGCCGCGACAGGCAATCCGGCTACACCTTC. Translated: CASRDRQSGYTF.

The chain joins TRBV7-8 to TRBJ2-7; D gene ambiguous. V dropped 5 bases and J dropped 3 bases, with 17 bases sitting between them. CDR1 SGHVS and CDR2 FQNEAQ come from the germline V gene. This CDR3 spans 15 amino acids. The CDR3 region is CASSPGWSFDYEQYF. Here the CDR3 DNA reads TGTGCCAGCAGCCCCGGGTGGAGCTTCGACTACGAGCAGTACTTC.

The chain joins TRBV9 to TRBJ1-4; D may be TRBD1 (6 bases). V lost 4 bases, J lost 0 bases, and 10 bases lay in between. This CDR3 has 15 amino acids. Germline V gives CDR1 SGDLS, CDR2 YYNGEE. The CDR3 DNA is TGTGCCAGCAGCCCACAGGGTGCAACTAATGAAAAACTGTTTTTT. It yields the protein CASSPQGATNEKLFF.

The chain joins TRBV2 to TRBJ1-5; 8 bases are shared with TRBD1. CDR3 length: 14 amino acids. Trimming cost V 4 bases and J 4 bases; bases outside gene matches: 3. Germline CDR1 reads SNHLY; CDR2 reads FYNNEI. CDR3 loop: CASSGQGRNQPQHF. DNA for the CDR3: TGTGCCAGCAGTGGACAGGGGAGGAATCAGCCCCAGCATTTT.

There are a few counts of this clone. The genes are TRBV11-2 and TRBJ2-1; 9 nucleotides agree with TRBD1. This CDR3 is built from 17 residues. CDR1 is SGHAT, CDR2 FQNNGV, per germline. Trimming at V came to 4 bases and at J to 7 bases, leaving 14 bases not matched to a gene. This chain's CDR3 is CASSSLPSGQGGNEQFF. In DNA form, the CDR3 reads TGTGCCAGCAGCTCGCTTCCCTCGGGACAGGGCGGGAATGAGCAGTTCTTC.

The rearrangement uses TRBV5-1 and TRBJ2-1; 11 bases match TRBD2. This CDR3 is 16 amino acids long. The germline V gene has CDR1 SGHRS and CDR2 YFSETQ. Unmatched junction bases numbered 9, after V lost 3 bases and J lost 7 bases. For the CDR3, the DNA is TGCGCCAGCAGCTCCGTCTTAGCGGGAGGGCGGAATGAGCAGTTCTTC. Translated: CASSSVLAGGRNEQFF.

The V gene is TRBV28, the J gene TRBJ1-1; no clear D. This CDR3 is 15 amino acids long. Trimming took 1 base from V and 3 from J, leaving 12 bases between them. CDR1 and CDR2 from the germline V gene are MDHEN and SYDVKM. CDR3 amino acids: CASSLFGSRDTEAFF. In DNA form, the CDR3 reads TGTGCCAGCAGTTTATTCGGGTCGCGGGACACTGAAGCTTTCTTT.

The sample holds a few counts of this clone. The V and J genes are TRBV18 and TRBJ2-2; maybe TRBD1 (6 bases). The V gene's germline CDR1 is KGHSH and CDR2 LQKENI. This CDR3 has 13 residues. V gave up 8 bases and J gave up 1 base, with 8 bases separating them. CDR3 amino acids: CASKDRNTGELFF. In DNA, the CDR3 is TGTGCCAGCAAGGACAGGAACACCGGGGAGCTGTTTTTT.

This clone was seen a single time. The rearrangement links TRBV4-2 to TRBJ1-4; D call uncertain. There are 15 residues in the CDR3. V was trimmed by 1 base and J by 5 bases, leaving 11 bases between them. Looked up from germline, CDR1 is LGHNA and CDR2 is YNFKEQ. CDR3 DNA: TGTGCCAGCAGCCAAGGTGAGGCGGGGAATGAAAAACTGTTTTTT. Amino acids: CASSQGEAGNEKLFF.

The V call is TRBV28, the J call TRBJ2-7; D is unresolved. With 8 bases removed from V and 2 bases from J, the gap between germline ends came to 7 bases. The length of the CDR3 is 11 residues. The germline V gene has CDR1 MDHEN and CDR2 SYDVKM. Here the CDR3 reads CASGPPYEQYF. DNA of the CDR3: TGTGCCAGCGGCCCACCCTACGAGCAGTACTTC.

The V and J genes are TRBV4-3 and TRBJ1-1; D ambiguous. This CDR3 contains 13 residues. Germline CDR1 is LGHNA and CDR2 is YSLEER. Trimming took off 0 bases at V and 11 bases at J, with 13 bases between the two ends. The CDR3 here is CASSQETNNWAFF. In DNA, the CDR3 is TGCGCCAGCAGCCAAGAAACGAATAACTGGGCTTTCTTT.

The CDR3 loop is CASSLISSGINYGYTF. The CDR3 DNA follows: TGTGCCAGCAGTTTAATCTCTTCAGGGATTAACTATGGCTACACCTTC. The J gene is TRBJ1-2, the V gene TRBV27; perhaps TRBD1 as D (5 bases). From germline, CDR1 is MNHEY and CDR2 SMNVEV (reference sequence). CDR3 size: 16 residues. Trimming shortened V by 2 bases and J by 1 base, and 14 bases separated the two germline ends.

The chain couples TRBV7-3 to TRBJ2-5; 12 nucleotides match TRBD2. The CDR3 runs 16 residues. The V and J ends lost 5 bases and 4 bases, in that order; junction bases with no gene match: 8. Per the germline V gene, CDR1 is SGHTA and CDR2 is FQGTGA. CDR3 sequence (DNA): TGTGCCAGCAGCCCAGGAGCTAGCGGGGGGGTAGAGACCCAGTACTTC. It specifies CASSPGASGGVETQYF. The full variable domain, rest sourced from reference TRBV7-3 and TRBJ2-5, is GAGVSQTPSNKVTEKGKYVELRCDPISGHTALYWYRQSLGQGPEFLIYFQGTGAADDSGLPNDRFFAVRPEGSVSTLKIQRTERGDSAVYLCASSPGASGGVETQYFGPGTRLLVL.